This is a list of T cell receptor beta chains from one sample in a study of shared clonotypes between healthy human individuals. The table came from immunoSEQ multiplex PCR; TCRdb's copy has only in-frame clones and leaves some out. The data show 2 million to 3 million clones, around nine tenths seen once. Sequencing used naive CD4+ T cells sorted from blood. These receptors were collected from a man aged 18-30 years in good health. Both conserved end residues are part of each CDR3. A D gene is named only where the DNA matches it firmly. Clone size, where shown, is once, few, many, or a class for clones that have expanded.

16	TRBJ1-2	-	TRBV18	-	TGTGCCAGCTCAAGTTTTACGCCAAGAAGCGGCTATGGCTACACCTTC	CASSSFTPRSGYGYTF
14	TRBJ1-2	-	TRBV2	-	TGTGCCAGCAGTCGGACAGAGTGGGTCTATGGCTACACCTTC	CASSRTEWVYGYTF
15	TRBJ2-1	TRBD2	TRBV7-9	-	TGTGCCAGCGACTCGTTGTCGCGGGGGGTCGATGAGCAGTTCTTC	CASDSLSRGVDEQFF
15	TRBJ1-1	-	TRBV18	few	TGTGCCAGCTCACCACCACAGGGAAAGAACACTGAAGCTTTCTTT	CASSPPQGKNTEAFF
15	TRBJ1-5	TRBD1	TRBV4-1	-	TGCGCCAGCAGCCGACCCGACAGGGGCAATCAGCCCCAGCATTTT	CASSRPDRGNQPQHF
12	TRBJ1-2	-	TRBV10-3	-	TGTGCCATCAGTGCCCTACCGGATGGCTACACCTTC	CAISALPDGYTF
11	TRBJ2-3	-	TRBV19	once	TGTGCCAGCTCTGCGGGGGATACGCAGTATTTT	CASSAGDTQYF
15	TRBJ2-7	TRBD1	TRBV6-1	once	TGTGCCAGCAGCACAGGGGGCGCAGGTTCCTACGAGCAGTACTTC	CASSTGGAGSYEQYF
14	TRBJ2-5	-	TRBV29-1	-	TGCAGCGTGCGGAATACAGTGGAGCAAGAGACCCAGTACTTC	CSVRNTVEQETQYF
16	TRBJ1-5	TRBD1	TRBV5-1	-	TGCGCCAGCAGGCGGGACAGGGGCGCTAGCAATCAGCCCCAGCATTTT	CASRRDRGASNQPQHF
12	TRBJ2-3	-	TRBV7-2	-	TGTGCCAGCAGCACAGACGGGGGATCGCAGTATTTT	CASSTDGGSQYF
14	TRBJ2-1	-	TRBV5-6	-	TGTGCCAGCAGCTTGCCTATATCCTACAATGAGCAGTTCTTC	CASSLPISYNEQFF
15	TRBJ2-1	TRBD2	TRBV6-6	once	TGTGCCAGCAGCACTAGCGGACCCTCCTACAATGAGCAGTTCTTC	CASSTSGPSYNEQFF
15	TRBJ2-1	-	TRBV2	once	TGTGCCAGCAGGATACAGGGCTCCTCCTACAATGAGCAGTTCTTC	CASRIQGSSYNEQFF
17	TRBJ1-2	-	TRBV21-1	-	TGTGCCAGCAGCAAAGAACTCTTGGGACAGCCTAACTATGGCTACACCTTC	CASSKELLGQPNYGYTF
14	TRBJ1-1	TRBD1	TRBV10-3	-	TGTGCCATCAGCCGGGACAGGGCGAACACTGAAGCTTTCTTT	CAISRDRANTEAFF
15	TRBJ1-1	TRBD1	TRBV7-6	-	TGTGCCAGCAGCTCTGATGACAGGGGGACCACTGAAGCTTTCTTT	CASSSDDRGTTEAFF
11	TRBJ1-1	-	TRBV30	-	TGTGCCTGGAGTCCCACCCGGGAAGCTTTCTTT	CAWSPTREAFF
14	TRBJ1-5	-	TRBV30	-	TGTGCCTGGAGTAAAAGCGGATTCAATCAGCCCCAGCATTTT	CAWSKSGFNQPQHF
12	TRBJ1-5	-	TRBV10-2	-	TGCGCCAGCAGTGATAGAAATCAGCCCCAGCATTTT	CASSDRNQPQHF
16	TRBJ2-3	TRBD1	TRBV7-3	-	TGTGCCAGCAGCCCTCAGGGACAGGGGTTCGCAGATACGCAGTATTTT	CASSPQGQGFADTQYF
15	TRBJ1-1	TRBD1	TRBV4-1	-	TGCGCCAGCAGCCCGGCCCGGGACAGGGTCCCTGAAGCTTTCTTT	CASSPARDRVPEAFF
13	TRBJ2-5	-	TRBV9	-	TGTGCCAGCAGCGACGGAACTCAAGAGACCCAGTACTTC	CASSDGTQETQYF
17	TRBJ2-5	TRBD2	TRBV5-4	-	TGTGCCAGCAGCCCGGTGCCGGGACTAGCGGTACAAGAGACCCAGTACTTC	CASSPVPGLAVQETQYF
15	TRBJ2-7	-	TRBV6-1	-	TGTGCCAGCAGTGAGCTGGGACCTTCCTCCTACGAGCAGTACTTC	CASSELGPSSYEQYF
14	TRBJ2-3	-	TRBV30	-	TGTGCCTGGAGTGTACGGGGTCCAGGGGATACGCAGTATTTT	CAWSVRGPGDTQYF
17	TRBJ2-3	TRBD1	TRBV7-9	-	TGTGCCAGCAGTCTTGGATCCAGGGGGCGTAGCACAGATACGCAGTATTTT	CASSLGSRGRSTDTQYF
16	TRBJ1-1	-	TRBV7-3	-	TGTGCCAGCAGCTTAAATGGTCCCGGCCAGCCTGGTGAAGCTTTCTTT	CASSLNGPGQPGEAFF
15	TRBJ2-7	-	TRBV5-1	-	TGCGCCAGCAGCTTGGAAGGGAGCGAATACTACGAGCAGTACTTC	CASSLEGSEYYEQYF
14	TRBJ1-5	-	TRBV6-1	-	TGTGCCAGCAGTGGGCACAGATCCAATCAGCCCCAGCATTTT	CASSGHRSNQPQHF
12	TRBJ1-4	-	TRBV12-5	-	TGTGCTAGTGGTTTGGTAGGGGAAAAACTGTTTTTT	CASGLVGEKLFF
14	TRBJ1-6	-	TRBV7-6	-	TGTGCCAGCAGCTTAATGCGGAATAATTCACCCCTCCACTTT	CASSLMRNNSPLHF
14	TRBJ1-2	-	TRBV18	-	TGTGCCAGCTCACCAGGGCAGTCCAACTATGGCTACACCTTC	CASSPGQSNYGYTF